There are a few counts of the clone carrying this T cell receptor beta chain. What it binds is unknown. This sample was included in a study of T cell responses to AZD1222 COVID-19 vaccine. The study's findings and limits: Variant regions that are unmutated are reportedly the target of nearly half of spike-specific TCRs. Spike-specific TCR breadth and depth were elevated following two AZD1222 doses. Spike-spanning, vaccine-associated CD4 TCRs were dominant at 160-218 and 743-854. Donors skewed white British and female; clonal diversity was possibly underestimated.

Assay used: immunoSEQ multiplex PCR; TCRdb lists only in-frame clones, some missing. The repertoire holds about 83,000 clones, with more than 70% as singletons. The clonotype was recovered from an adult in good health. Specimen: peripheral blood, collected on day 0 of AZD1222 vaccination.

The CDR3 is CASSLSASGTYNEQFF. The CDR3 DNA sequence: TGTGCCAGCAGTTTATCGGCTAGCGGGACCTACAATGAGCAGTTCTTC. The chain is built from TRBV27 and TRBJ2-1; 9 positions match TRBD2. Germline CDR1 MNHEY, CDR2 SMNVEV (reference sequence). V gave up 0 bases and J gave up 2 bases; unmatched junction bases: 2. This CDR3 has 16 residues.